This T cell receptor (beta chain) was obtained from a study of memory CD8 T cells in hepatitis C reinfection. Study-level background: A positive HCV RNA test after two negatives ≥60 days apart defined reinfection. Between 3 and 8 weeks after reinfection detection, peak samples were drawn.

Trimming cost V 1 base and J 7 bases; bases outside gene matches: 10. The CDR3 extends over 17 amino acids. Germline CDR1 MDHEN, CDR2 SYDVKM. Data came from immunoSEQ multiplex PCR; TCRdb stores just in-frame clones and leaves some out. The sample includes 35,000 to 50,000 clones, 88% of them seen just once. Time point reported: peak reinfection, 3 to 8 weeks after reinfection detection. Sorted cells were sequenced directly ex vivo without any in vitro expansion. A couple of donors provided sorted CD3+ CD8+ CD45RO- naive CD8 T cells at all three reinfection time points. The V call is TRBV28, the J call TRBJ2-1; 10 bases are a match to TRBD2. Sequencing input: naive CD8+ T cells sorted from blood. The receptor was isolated from a man between 18 and 29 years old with hepatitis C virus infection. The CDR3 DNA reads as TGTGCCAGCAGTTTATTAGACGGGAGCGGGGGGGGAAATGAGCAGTTCTTC. Its translation is CASSLLDGSGGGNEQFF.